This entry concerns a single TCR beta chain. What it binds is not known. In germline, CDR1 is SEHNR, CDR2 FQNEAQ (reference sequence). The trim removed 3 bases at V and 11 bases at J, leaving 5 bases unmatched. The CDR3 loop spans 12 amino acids. The time point here: newly diagnosed GD, antithyroid drugs for less than 3 months. The TCR library was made from RNA that had been extracted from PBMCs in TRIzol. This sample stems from a study of regulatory T cells in long-lasting Graves disease. Study findings and constraints: Favored gene segments in persistent disease were TRBV28, TRBJ1-2 and TRBJ2-5.

Construction of the TCR beta libraries employed iRepertoire HTBI primers in conjunction with Arm-PCR of CDR3 regions. TCRdb re-called the multiplex PCR reads through MiXCR, storing one row per CDR3 protein. Of 450,000 to 600,000 distinct CDR3 sequences detected, approximately 13% appear once; the ten largest clones hold 10%. This sample was shared with a second study, whose subject was T cells in Graves' hyperthyroidism and ophthalmopathy.

The source is a man aged 25 to 40 with Graves disease. V gene TRBV7-9 combines with J gene TRBJ2-3; 7 bases match TRBD1. Material: peripheral blood mononuclear cells (PBMCs), obtained at new diagnosis, from a patient treated with antithyroid drugs. This CDR3 is CASSLTGTEQYF. CDR3 coding DNA: TGTGCCAGCAGCTTGACCGGGACAGAGCAGTATTTT.